One sample yielded the 12 T cell receptor beta chains listed below, sequenced in a study of a mutant IDH1 vaccine in newly diagnosed glioma. Their antigens remain unidentified. Indicated time point: week 11, during vaccination. One vaccine dose held 300 ug of mutant IDH1 20-mer peptide and came with topical imiquimod. Produced via immunoSEQ multiplex PCR; TCRdb's table is partial and in-frame only. The sample carries 60,000 or so clones, 89% recorded once. Material: PBMCs, obtained from a glioma patient whose treatment included an IDH1 peptide vaccine. Source of these receptors: a man aged 35 to 55 with glioma.

The rearrangement links TRBV5-6 to TRBJ2-2; 10 bases match TRBD1. The CDR3 consists of 16 residues. V lost 4 bases, J lost 1 base, and 4 bases stayed unmatched. Germline V CDR1 and CDR2: SGHDT, YYEEEE. For the CDR3, the DNA is TGTGCCAGCAGCCCGGGACAGGGGTTGAACACCGGGGAGCTGTTTTTT. Translating it yields CASSPGQGLNTGELFF.

This clone occurred a few times. The rearrangement links TRBV6-1 to TRBJ2-3, with D possibly TRBD1 on 5 matching bases. Germline assignment: CDR1 MNHNS and CDR2 SASEGT. The V end lost 7 bases, the J end lost 3 bases, and 17 bases lay between the germline ends. This CDR3 has 15 amino acids. This CDR3 is CASTVSGLGTDTQYF. CDR3 nucleotide sequence: TGTGCCAGCACCGTGTCAGGGCTAGGGACAGATACGCAGTATTTT.

The chain recombines TRBV5-4 with TRBJ2-3; the D call may be TRBD1 or TRBD2 (5 bases each). The V and J ends lost 4 bases and 3 bases respectively, with 12 bases between them. Germline V gene lookup returns CDR1 SGHNT and CDR2 YYREEE (reference sequence). The CDR3 has 14 amino acids. DNA for the CDR3: TGTGCCAGCAGCACGGGACGAGAGACAGATACGCAGTATTTT. This codes for CASSTGRETDTQYF.

The V call is TRBV7-6, the J call TRBJ2-3; D uncertain. Germline V gives CDR1 SGHVS, CDR2 FNYEAQ. The CDR3 totals 16 residues. Trimming took 1 base from V and 0 from J, leaving 11 bases between them. As DNA, the CDR3 is TGTGCCAGCAGCTTAGGGTCAGCCCTTAGCACAGATACGCAGTATTTT. Protein product: CASSLGSALSTDTQYF.

This clone was recorded once. The chain couples TRBV11-3 to TRBJ1-1; D is possibly TRBD1 (5 bases). This CDR3 contains 18 residues. Germline V gives CDR1 SGHNT, CDR2 YENEEA. The V gene lost 2 bases and the J gene lost 7 bases, with 26 bases spanning the gap. CDR3 region: CASSLRFMDMSMNGEAFF. CDR3 sequence (DNA): TGTGCCAGCAGCTTAAGGTTTATGGACATGAGTATGAACGGTGAAGCTTTCTTT.

This chain connects TRBV11-3 to TRBJ2-3; the D is unclear. Germline V gene lookup returns CDR1 SGHNT and CDR2 YENEEA. Between the trimmed V and J ends, which lost 3 bases and 0 bases, there was a span of 7 bases. There are 14 residues in the CDR3. The CDR3 region has the DNA TGTGCCAGCAGCTTTAGAGCTAGCACAGATACGCAGTATTTT. Encoded protein: CASSFRASTDTQYF.

V is TRBV6-5 and J is TRBJ2-7, with TRBD1 identical over 7 bases. The V and J ends lost 0 bases and 1 base, in that order; junction bases with no gene match: 3. CDR3 length equals 15 residues. Per germline, CDR1 MNHEY and CDR2 SVGAGI. In DNA form, the CDR3 reads TGTGCCAGCAGTTACTCGGCAGGGGGATCCTACGAGCAGTACTTC. It yields the protein CASSYSAGGSYEQYF.

The chain is built from TRBV4-3 and TRBJ2-3; a weak D match, TRBD1 (5 bases). This CDR3 spans 15 amino acids. Deletions cut 0 bases from V and 6 bases from J, with 13 bases between. From germline, CDR1 is LGHNA and CDR2 YSLEER. CDR3 sequence reads: CASSQDRRVFDTQYF. In DNA, the CDR3 is TGCGCCAGCAGCCAAGACCGCAGGGTGTTTGATACGCAGTATTTT.

This chain connects TRBV30 to TRBJ1-4; 7 nucleotides align to TRBD1. Trimming removed 4 bases from V and 0 bases from J; junction bases left unmatched: 5. CDR1 is GTSNPN and CDR2 is SVGIG in the germline V gene (reference sequence). This CDR3 comprises 15 residues. The CDR3 nucleotides are TGTGCCTGGACGGGACAGACAACAACTAATGAAAAACTGTTTTTT. Translating gives CAWTGQTTTNEKLFF.

This chain joins TRBV7-9 and TRBJ2-3; TRBD1 matches at 7 bases. V lost 5 bases, J lost 0 bases, and 8 bases stayed unmatched. The CDR3 has 16 residues. Per the germline V gene, CDR1 is SEHNR and CDR2 is FQNEAQ (reference sequence). The CDR3: CASSPHWTGSTDTQYF. DNA of the CDR3: TGTGCCAGCAGCCCTCACTGGACAGGTAGCACAGATACGCAGTATTTT.

The gene calls are TRBV30 and TRBJ2-1; 12 positions match TRBD1. V gave up 0 bases and J gave up 9 bases; unmatched junction bases: 6. The CDR3 is 15 residues long. Germline assignment: CDR1 GTSNPN and CDR2 SVGIG (reference sequence). DNA of the CDR3: TGTGCCTGGAGTGTTCTGGGACAGGGGGCAAGTGAGCAGTTCTTC. Translated, it gives CAWSVLGQGASEQFF.

This clone appeared a few times. The rearrangement links TRBV2 to TRBJ2-2; 7 positions agree with TRBD1. With 6 bases clipped from V and 1 base from J, the junction kept 5 bases outside the gene matches. Germline CDR1 and CDR2: SNHLY and FYNNEI. The CDR3 totals 15 residues. The CDR3 sequence: CASRDRELNTGELFF. As DNA, the CDR3 is TGTGCCAGCAGAGACAGGGAGTTGAACACCGGGGAGCTGTTTTTT.